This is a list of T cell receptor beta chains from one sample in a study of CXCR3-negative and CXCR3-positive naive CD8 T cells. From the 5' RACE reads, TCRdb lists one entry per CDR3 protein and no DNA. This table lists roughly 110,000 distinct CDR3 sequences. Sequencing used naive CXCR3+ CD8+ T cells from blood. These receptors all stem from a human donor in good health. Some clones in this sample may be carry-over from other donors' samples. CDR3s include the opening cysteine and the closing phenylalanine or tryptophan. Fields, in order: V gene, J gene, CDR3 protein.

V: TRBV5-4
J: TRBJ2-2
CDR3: CASSHPTSGRTGELFF

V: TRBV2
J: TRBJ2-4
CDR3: CASSRGSLRILAKNIQYF

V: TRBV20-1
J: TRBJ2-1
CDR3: CSVRGQGQEYNEQFF

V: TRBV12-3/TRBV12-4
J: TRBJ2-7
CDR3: CASSGPNDLTQGGGLEQYF

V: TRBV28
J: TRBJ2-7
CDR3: CASSLGSGLFSGGYNLGQYF

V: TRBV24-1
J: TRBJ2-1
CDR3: CATSDRRLAGGLRDEQFF

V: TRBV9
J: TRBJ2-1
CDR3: CASSLGDEQFF

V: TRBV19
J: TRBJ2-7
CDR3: CASSPRTQRAMPHEQYF

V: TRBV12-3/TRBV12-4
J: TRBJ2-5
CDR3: CASSFPGGLETQYF

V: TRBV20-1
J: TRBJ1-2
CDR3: CSARGTGDRGYGYTF

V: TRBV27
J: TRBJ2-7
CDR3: CASSWSQQGAIANGQYF

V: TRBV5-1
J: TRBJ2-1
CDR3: CASSLYSMTPYNEQFF

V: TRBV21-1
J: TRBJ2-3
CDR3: CASRMFPDTQYF

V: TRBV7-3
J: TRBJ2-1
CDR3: CASSLEYSHTPAPPSGEQFF

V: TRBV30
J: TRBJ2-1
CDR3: CAWSGSGYNEQFF

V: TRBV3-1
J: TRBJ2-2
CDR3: CASSPRTSGRGTNTGELFF

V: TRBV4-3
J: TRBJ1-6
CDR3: CASSQLGSSPLHF

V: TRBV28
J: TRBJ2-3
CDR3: CASSSRTGWDTQYF

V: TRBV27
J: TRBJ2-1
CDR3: CASADGGGANEQFF

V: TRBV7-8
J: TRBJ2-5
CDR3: CASGGQGQETQYF

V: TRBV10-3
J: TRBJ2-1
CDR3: CAISDLGQGDHNEQFF

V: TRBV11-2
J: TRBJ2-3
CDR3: CASSLLRAGYVPDTQYF

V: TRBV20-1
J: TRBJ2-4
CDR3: CSARAIIGLAGVNPAKNIQYF

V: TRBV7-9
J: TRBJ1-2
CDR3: CASSPNIGADYGYTF

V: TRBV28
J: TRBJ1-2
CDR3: CASSLISTYGYTF

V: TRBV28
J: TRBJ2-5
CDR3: CASSFFSRSGETQYF

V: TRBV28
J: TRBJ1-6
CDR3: CASSLIQGWAGSPLHF

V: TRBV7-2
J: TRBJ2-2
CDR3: CASSFGVNTGELFF

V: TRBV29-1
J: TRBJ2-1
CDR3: CSVDGPSGGLSSSYNEQFF

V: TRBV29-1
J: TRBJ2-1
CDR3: CSVIYEDRGFYEQFF

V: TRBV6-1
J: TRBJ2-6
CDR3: CASIPLVVVGSGANVLTF

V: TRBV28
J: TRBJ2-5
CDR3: CASSLRARAQETQYF